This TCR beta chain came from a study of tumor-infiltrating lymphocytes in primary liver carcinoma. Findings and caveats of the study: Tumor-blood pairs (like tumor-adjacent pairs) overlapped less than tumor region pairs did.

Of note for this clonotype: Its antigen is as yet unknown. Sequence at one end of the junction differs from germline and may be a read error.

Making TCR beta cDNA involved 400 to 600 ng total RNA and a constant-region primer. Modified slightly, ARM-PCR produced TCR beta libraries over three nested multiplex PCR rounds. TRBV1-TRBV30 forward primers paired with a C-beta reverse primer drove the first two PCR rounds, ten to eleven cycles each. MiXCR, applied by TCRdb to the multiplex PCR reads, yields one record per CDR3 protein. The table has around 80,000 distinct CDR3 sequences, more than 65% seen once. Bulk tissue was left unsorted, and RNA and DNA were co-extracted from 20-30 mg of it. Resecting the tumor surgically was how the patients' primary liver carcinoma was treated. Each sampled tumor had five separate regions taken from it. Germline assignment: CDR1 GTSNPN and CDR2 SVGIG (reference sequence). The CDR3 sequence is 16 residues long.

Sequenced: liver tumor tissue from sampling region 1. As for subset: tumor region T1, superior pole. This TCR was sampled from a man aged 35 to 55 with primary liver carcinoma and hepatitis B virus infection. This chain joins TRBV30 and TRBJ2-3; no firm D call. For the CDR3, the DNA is TGTACCTGGGCGTCTTTTTGGGGTAGGAGCACAGATACGCAGTATTTT. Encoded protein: CTWASFWGRSTDTQYF.